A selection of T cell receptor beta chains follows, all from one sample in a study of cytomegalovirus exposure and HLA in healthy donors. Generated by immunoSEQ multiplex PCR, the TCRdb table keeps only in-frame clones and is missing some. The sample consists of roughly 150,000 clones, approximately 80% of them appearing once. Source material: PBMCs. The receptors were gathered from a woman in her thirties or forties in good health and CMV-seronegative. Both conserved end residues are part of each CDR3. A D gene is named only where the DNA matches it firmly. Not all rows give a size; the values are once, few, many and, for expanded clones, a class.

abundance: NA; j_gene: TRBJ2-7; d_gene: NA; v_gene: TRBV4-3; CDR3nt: TGCGCCAGCAGCCAAGAGCCCGGGGGGCGCGAGCAGTACTTC; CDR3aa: CASSQEPGGREQYF
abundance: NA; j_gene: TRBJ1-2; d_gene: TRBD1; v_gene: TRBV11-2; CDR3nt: TGTGCCAGCAGCTTAGGACAGGGGATTGCGAACTATGGCTACACCTTC; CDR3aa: CASSLGQGIANYGYTF
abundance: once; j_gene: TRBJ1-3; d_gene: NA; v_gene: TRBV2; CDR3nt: TGTGCCAGCAGGGGCTTTCGACAGTCCTCTGGAAACACCATATATTTT; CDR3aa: CASRGFRQSSGNTIYF
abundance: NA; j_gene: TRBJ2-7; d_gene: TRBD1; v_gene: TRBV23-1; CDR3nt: TGCGCCAGCAGTCAATCGAGGGGGGACAGGGGATCAGGGGAGCAGTACTTC; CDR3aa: CASSQSRGDRGSGEQYF
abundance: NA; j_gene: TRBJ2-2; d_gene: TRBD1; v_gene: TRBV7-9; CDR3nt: TGTTCCAGCAGCTTGCAGGGGGCGAACACCGGGGAGCTGTTTTTT; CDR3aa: CSSSLQGANTGELFF
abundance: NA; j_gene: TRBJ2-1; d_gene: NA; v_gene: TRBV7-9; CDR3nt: TGTTCCAGCAGCTTAGGGGACACCCCCCGGGCCTACAATGAGCAGTTCTTC; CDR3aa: CSSSLGDTPRAYNEQFF
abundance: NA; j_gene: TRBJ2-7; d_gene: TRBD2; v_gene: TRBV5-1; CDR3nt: TGCGCCAGCAGCCTATTCAGCGGGGGGTACGAGCAGTACTTC; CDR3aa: CASSLFSGGYEQYF
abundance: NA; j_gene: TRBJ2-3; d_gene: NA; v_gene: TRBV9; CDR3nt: TGTGCCAGCAGCGTATTTGGCGGGGACACAGATACGCAGTATTTT; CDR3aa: CASSVFGGDTDTQYF
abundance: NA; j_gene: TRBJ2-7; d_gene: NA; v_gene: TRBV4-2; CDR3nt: TGTGCCAGCAGCCAAGACCGGACAGCCTACGAGCAGTACTTC; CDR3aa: CASSQDRTAYEQYF
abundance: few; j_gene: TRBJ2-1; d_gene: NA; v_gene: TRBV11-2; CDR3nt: TGTGCCAGCAGCTTAGATAGGGGGGGCTACAATGAGCAGTTCTTC; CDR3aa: CASSLDRGGYNEQFF
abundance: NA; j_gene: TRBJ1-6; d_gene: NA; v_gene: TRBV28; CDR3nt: TGTGCCAGCAGTTTAACTGGAGCCTATAATTCACCCCTCCACTTT; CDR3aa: CASSLTGAYNSPLHF
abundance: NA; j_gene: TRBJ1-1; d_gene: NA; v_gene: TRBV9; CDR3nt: TGTGCCAGCAGCGTAACAACGGGACACCAGAACACTGAAGCTTTCTTT; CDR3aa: CASSVTTGHQNTEAFF
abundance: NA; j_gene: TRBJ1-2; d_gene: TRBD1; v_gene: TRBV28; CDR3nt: TGTGCCAGCAGTTACCGGGACAGGGGATACGGCTACACCTTC; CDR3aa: CASSYRDRGYGYTF
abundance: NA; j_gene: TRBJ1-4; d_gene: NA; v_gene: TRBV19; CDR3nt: TGTGCCAGTAGTATCGTCCAGGGATCTGAAAAACTGTTTTTT; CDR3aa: CASSIVQGSEKLFF
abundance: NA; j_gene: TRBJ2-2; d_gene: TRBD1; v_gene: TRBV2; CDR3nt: TGTGCCAGCAGTGCTCGACAGGGTTACACCGGGGAGCTGTTTTTT; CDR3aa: CASSARQGYTGELFF
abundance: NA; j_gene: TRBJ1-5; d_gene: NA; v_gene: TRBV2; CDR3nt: TGTGCCAGCAGTGACAGGGTCCCGCCCCAGCATTTT; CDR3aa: CASSDRVPPQHF